This TCR beta chain was identified in a study of blood T cell repertoires in COVID-19. For the study at large: The United States, Italy and Spain provided the acute and convalescent COVID-19 samples. PBMCs, B-cell-depleted T cells, or T cells provided the cDNA or gDNA that made up the material.

The authors' processing: Estimated nucleated cell counts came from reference gene primer amplification. Sequencing used immunoSEQ multiplex PCR; TCRdb keeps in-frame clones, though not all of them. That table furnishes V, J and clone size, whereas the DNA furnished D and trimming. The table shows 300,000 to 450,000 clones, with more than 70% occurring only once. Germline V gene sequence: CDR1 SGDLS, CDR2 YYNGEE. Germline trimming cut 4 bases from V and 7 bases from J; bases unmatched to any gene: 10. The CDR3 has 15 amino acids. The study recruited exposed participants who had met a COVID-19 case within 2 weeks before entry.

Material: PBMCs or T cells enriched from blood (not recorded which). The TCR originated in a woman in her thirties who had been exposed to COVID-19. The genes are TRBV9 and TRBJ1-4; 7 nucleotides line up with TRBD1. The CDR3 nucleotides are TGTGCCAGCAGCCCTCGGACAGGATTGGGTGAAAAACTGTTTTTT. It is translated as CASSPRTGLGEKLFF.